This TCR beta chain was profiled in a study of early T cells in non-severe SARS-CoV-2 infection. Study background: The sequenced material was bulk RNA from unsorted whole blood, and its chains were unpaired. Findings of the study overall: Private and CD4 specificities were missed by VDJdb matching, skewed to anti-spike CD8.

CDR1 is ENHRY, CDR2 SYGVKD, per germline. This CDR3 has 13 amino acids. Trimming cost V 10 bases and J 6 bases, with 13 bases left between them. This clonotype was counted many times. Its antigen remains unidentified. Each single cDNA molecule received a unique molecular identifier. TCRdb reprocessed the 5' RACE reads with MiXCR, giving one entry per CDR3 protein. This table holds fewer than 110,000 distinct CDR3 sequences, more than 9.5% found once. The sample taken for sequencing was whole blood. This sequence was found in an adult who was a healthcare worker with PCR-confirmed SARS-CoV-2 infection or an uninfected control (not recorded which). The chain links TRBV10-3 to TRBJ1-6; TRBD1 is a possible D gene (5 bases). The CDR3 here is CATSGHLNSPLHF. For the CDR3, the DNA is TGTGCCACCTCAGGGCACCTTAATTCACCCCTCCACTTT.